This T cell receptor beta chain was recovered during a study of cytomegalovirus exposure and HLA in healthy donors. General study findings and limits: Most TCR sequences showed up rarely, but some public TCRs showed up in many donors.

The ends lost 6 bases at V and 3 bases at J; junction bases unmatched: 9. The CDR3 is made up of 16 amino acids. Germline assignment: CDR1 SNHLY and CDR2 FYNNEI. The repertoire was sequenced with immunoSEQ multiplex PCR; TCRdb's copy has only in-frame clones and lacks some. The sample records about 130,000 clones, roughly nine tenths being singletons. Concerning this clone: What it recognizes is unknown.

Source material: PBMCs. The clonotype originates from a woman aged 18-29 years in good health and CMV-seronegative. This rearrangement joins TRBV2 to TRBJ2-3, with 10 bases aligning to TRBD1. The CDR3 reads CASRTGGDGRTDTQYF. The CDR3 DNA reads as TGTGCCAGCAGGACAGGGGGCGACGGAAGGACAGATACGCAGTATTTT.